The 21 T cell receptor beta chains given below trace back to one sample, sequenced in a study of blood T cell repertoires in COVID-19. Data came from immunoSEQ multiplex PCR; TCRdb stores just in-frame clones and leaves some out. The sample holds roughly 250,000 clones, approximately 79% seen once. The source material was peripheral blood. The receptors originated from a woman of 80 years or more with active or convalescent COVID-19.

This chain connects TRBV25-1 to TRBJ2-7, with D unresolved. Germline lookup yields CDR1 MGHDK and CDR2 SYGVNS. V was shortened by 3 bases and J by 4 bases, with 7 bases between the two germline ends. The CDR3 is made up of 12 amino acids. The CDR3 region is CASSDMSYEQYF. CDR3 bases: TGTGCCAGCAGTGATATGTCGTACGAGCAGTACTTC.

The V and J genes are TRBV18 and TRBJ2-3, with 9 nucleotides matching TRBD2. Germline CDR1 is KGHSH and CDR2 is LQKENI. The CDR3 has 16 amino acids. The V and J ends lost 3 bases and 2 bases, in that order; junction bases with no gene match: 6. CDR3: CASSPKLAGNTDTQYF. The CDR3 DNA reads as TGTGCCAGCTCACCGAAGCTAGCGGGGAACACAGATACGCAGTATTTT.

As regards this clone: Compared with germline, one end of the junction differs, possibly owing to a read error. This rearrangement joins TRBV5-1 to TRBJ2-5; D possibly corresponds to TRBD1 (5 bases). This CDR3 region has 14 residues. The germline gives CDR1 SGHRS, CDR2 YFSETQ. This CDR3 reads CASSNDRDQETQYF. CDR3 nucleotides: TGCGCCAGCAGCAACGACAGAGACCAGGAGACCCAGTACTTC.

Here the CDR3 DNA reads TGTGCCAGCAGTCCCGGACAGGGGCCGGGCTACACCTTC. It translates to CASSPGQGPGYTF. The chain has TRBV12-3 or TRBV12-4 and TRBJ1-2, with 9 bases fitting TRBD1. V gave up 5 bases and J gave up 8 bases; unmatched junction bases: 6. CDR3 length: 13 amino acids.

The chain uses TRBV7-9 and TRBJ2-1; a possible D gene is TRBD1 (7 bases). V lost 5 bases and J lost 6, with 14 bases in between. The CDR3 length is 14 residues. Germline-derived CDR1 and CDR2 are SEHNR and FQNEAQ (reference sequence). In DNA, the CDR3 is TGTGCCAGCAGCCTCAGGGGGGATGTCAATGAGCAGTTCTTC. Translating it yields CASSLRGDVNEQFF.

To note about this clone: At one end the junction does not follow the germline gene, possibly because of a read error. V gene TRBV5-1 combines with J gene TRBJ1-6, with D unresolved. The V gene's germline CDR1 is SGHRS and CDR2 YFSETQ. The CDR3 consists of 16 residues. The CDR3 region has the DNA TGCGCCAGCAGCTCCGGTTGGTTGGACTATAGTTCACCCCTCCACTTT. Its protein product is CASSSGWLDYSSPLHF.

This chain uses TRBV19 with TRBJ1-3; 9 positions match TRBD1. The CDR3 runs 16 residues. V gave up 9 bases and J gave up 3 bases; unmatched junction bases: 12. Germline loops: CDR1 LNHDA, CDR2 SQIVND (reference sequence). In DNA form, the CDR3 reads TGTGCCAGCACCTCGGGGGACAGGGTTTTTGGAAACACCATATATTTT. Translated: CASTSGDRVFGNTIYF.

CDR3 nucleotides: TGTGCCAGCAGCTTAGTTTTCTCGAGGACTGAAGCTTTCTTT. This codes for CASSLVFSRTEAFF. The chain uses TRBV7-9 and TRBJ1-1; D remains unclear. Germline values: CDR1 SEHNR, CDR2 FQNEAQ (reference sequence). This CDR3 is built from 14 residues. The V and J ends lost 1 base and 5 bases respectively, with 11 bases between them.

The rearrangement joins TRBV28 to TRBJ2-7; possibly TRBD2 for D (6 bases). Germline V CDR1 and CDR2: MDHEN, SYDVKM. CDR3 length: 14 residues. V was clipped by 7 bases and J by 2 bases, with 15 bases between them. CDR3 loop: CASTPVGTPYEQYF. The CDR3 DNA reads TGTGCCAGCACCCCCGTAGGGACTCCCTACGAGCAGTACTTC.

The chain is built from TRBV2 and TRBJ1-4; maybe TRBD1 (5 bases). The CDR3 extends over 17 amino acids. The V and J ends lost 5 bases and 3 bases respectively, with 19 bases between them. CDR1 and CDR2 from the germline V gene are SNHLY and FYNNEI. The CDR3 sequence: CASSFRPPRGANEKLFF. The CDR3 DNA is TGTGCCAGCAGTTTTAGGCCGCCACGGGGGGCTAATGAAAAACTGTTTTTT.

The chain carries TRBV25-1 and TRBJ2-5, with TRBD2 as a possible D gene (6 bases). The CDR3 sequence is 15 residues long. Germline V gene sequence: CDR1 MGHDK, CDR2 SYGVNS. Trimming took 5 bases from V and 5 from J, leaving 18 bases between them. Written as DNA, the CDR3 is TGTGCCAGCAGTATTGGAGGGCGGACTCTGGAGACCCAGTACTTC. Its translation: CASSIGGRTLETQYF.

The genes are TRBV7-9 and TRBJ1-1; D remains ambiguous. This CDR3 spans 12 amino acids. Per germline, CDR1 SEHNR and CDR2 FQNEAQ (reference sequence). The V gene lost 2 bases and the J gene lost 9 bases, with 10 bases spanning the gap. The CDR3 loop reads CASSLPLGKAFF. In nucleotides, the CDR3 is TGTGCCAGCAGCTTACCCCTCGGTAAAGCTTTCTTT.

This sequence joins TRBV19 and TRBJ2-2, with 9 bases matching TRBD2. The CDR3 is made up of 16 amino acids. Germline CDR1 is LNHDA and CDR2 is SQIVND (reference sequence). The ends lost 3 bases at V and 8 bases at J; junction bases unmatched: 10. The CDR3 reads CASSIIPSGAWGELFF. DNA of the CDR3: TGTGCCAGTAGTATTATTCCTAGCGGGGCATGGGGGGAGCTGTTTTTT.

The chain is built from TRBV2 and TRBJ2-2; the D is unclear. Trimming stripped 5 bases from V and 3 bases from J, with 13 bases between. The CDR3 sequence is 15 residues long. CDR1 and CDR2 from the germline V gene are SNHLY and FYNNEI. The CDR3 loop reads CASSRLRSHTGELFF. The CDR3 coding sequence is TGTGCCAGCAGTCGACTTCGCAGCCACACCGGGGAGCTGTTTTTT.

The chain carries TRBV28 and TRBJ1-6, with TRBD1 matching over 7 bases. In germline, CDR1 is MDHEN, CDR2 SYDVKM. V lost 2 bases, J lost 9 bases, and 13 bases stayed unmatched. This CDR3 has 17 residues. CDR3 sequence: CASSLSTGWQGVSPLHF. The CDR3 region has the DNA TGTGCCAGCAGTTTAAGTACCGGGTGGCAGGGGGTTTCACCCCTCCACTTT.

This clone was counted once. The chain joins TRBV5-1 to TRBJ1-1; D not certain. Deletions cut 2 bases from V and 1 base from J, with 15 bases between. Germline V gene sequence: CDR1 SGHRS, CDR2 YFSETQ. There are 16 residues in the CDR3. CDR3: CASSFHLGQANTEAFF. The CDR3 coding sequence is TGCGCCAGCAGCTTCCATTTAGGCCAGGCGAACACTGAAGCTTTCTTT. Based on the CDR3 plus reference TRBV5-1 and TRBJ1-1, the full variable domain is KAGVTQTPRYLIKTRGQQVTLSCSPISGHRSVSWYQQTPGQGLQFLFEYFSETQRNKGNFPGRFSGRQFSNSRSEMNVSTLELGDSALYLCASSFHLGQANTEAFFGQGTRLTVV.

The rearrangement joins TRBV6-5 to TRBJ1-2; perhaps TRBD1 as D (6 bases). In germline, CDR1 is MNHEY, CDR2 SVGAGI. Between the trimmed V and J ends, which lost 6 bases and 8 bases, there was a span of 13 bases. The CDR3 contains 12 residues. The CDR3: CASRRTDWGYTF. CDR3 nucleotide sequence: TGTGCCAGCAGGAGGACAGACTGGGGCTACACCTTC.

The chain combines TRBV18 with TRBJ2-7, with TRBD1 matching over 9 bases. V shed 0 bases and J 2 bases; nucleotides not matched to a gene: 11. The CDR3 totals 18 residues. CDR1 is KGHSH and CDR2 is LQKENI in the germline V gene. CDR3 DNA: TGTGCCAGCTCACCACCGGGACAGGGAGGTACGGGGACCTACGAGCAGTACTTC. Its translation: CASSPPGQGGTGTYEQYF. The variable domain in full, with the rest retrieved from reference TRBV18 and TRBJ2-7, is NAGVMQNPRHLVRRRGQEARLRCSPMKGHSHVYWYRQLPEEGLKFMVYLQKENIIDESGMPKERFSAEFPKEGPSILRIQQVVRGDSAAYFCASSPPGQGGTGTYEQYFGPGTRLTVT.

The chain employs TRBV29-1 and TRBJ2-5; a weak D match, TRBD2 (5 bases). V lost 5 bases and J lost 4, with 17 bases in between. Germline CDR1 SQVTM, CDR2 ANQGSEA. The CDR3 runs 14 residues. Here the CDR3 DNA reads TGCAGCGTTTCCGGAGGATCGCAAACAGAGACCCAGTACTTC. Translated, it gives CSVSGGSQTETQYF.

The V and J genes are TRBV5-1 and TRBJ1-4; D possibly corresponds to TRBD1 (6 bases). Trimming removed 4 bases at V and 8 bases at J, with 15 bases between. The CDR3 totals 14 residues. The germline CDR1 and CDR2 sequences are SGHRS and YFSETQ. This chain's CDR3 is CASSPGQRGEKLFF. CDR3 nucleotide sequence: TGCGCCAGCAGCCCTGGACAGCGGGGGGAAAAACTGTTTTTT. The whole variable domain, filled in from reference TRBV5-1 and TRBJ1-4, reads KAGVTQTPRYLIKTRGQQVTLSCSPISGHRSVSWYQQTPGQGLQFLFEYFSETQRNKGNFPGRFSGRQFSNSRSEMNVSTLELGDSALYLCASSPGQRGEKLFFGSGTQLSVL.

The chain carries TRBV24-1 and TRBJ2-2; 7 bases align to TRBD1. V shed 5 bases, J shed 1 base, and the junction held 3 bases outside the gene matches. Germline V lookup: CDR1 KGHDR, CDR2 SFDVKD. The CDR3 consists of 15 residues. The CDR3 protein is CATSAGQWNTGELFF. Here the CDR3 DNA reads TGTGCCACCAGTGCGGGACAGTGGAACACCGGGGAGCTGTTTTTT.